This T cell receptor (beta chain) comes out of a study of blood T cells in healthy people across ages (dated by TCRdb to between 2014 and 2017). Concerning the study at large: In model experiments, template switching captured about one uniquely barcoded TCR beta cDNA molecule for every two T cells. For two donors (one aged 18 to 30 and one aged 80 or older), the study analyzed two additional independent replicas of 1 million unique cDNA reads from the same blood draw. Donors were grouped into four age groups: young (average approximately 16 years), middle-aged (under 40), aged (62) and long-lived (just over 80). To track age-related changes in TCR beta repertoire diversity, the study relied on deep sequencing normalized with unique cDNA molecular identifiers. To avoid experimental bias, donors of different ages were randomly spread across the sequencing lanes.

Here is what the overall study found, with its caveats: Compared with the aged group, the long-lived group had more naive CD4+ T cells, fewer expanded clones and increased TCR diversity, suggesting age selection. There was a strong correlation between observed TCR beta diversity and the percentage of naive T cells measured by flow cytometry. Estimates of total diversity based on one million sequenced T cells were regarded as lower bounds and as underestimates. Because donor CMV infection status was unknown, age-related changes in expanded clonotypes were potentially confounded. As age increased, observed TCR beta diversity per million T cells dropped in a roughly linear way, and a significant reduction was already evident by age 40. Since profiling was done on bulk unsorted PBMCs, naive and antigen-experienced compartments could not be conclusively compared.

Library creation used 5' RACE. The data were produced on an Illumina HiSeq 2500. A second PCR of about 6 to 12 cycles was run with a J-beta primer mix and a sample-barcoded 5' primer. A unique molecular identifier was introduced onto each TCR beta cDNA molecule by a template-switch 5' adaptor carrying 12 random nucleotides. At least 2.5 million CDR3-containing paired-end reads were obtained from each sample. First-strand cDNA was synthesized from all RNA with the Mint cDNA synthesis kit, primed by a TRBC-specific oligonucleotide. Following uracil-DNA glycosylase treatment, a first 18-cycle PCR with universal primers M1SS and BC2_uni_R was performed on all cDNA. The study's processing was this. Each sample was normalized by randomly selecting 1 million high-quality reads, each carrying a distinct molecular identifier. Instead of being binned into consensus sequences, reads that shared molecular identifiers were thrown out. MiTCR, run with a Q25 quality threshold and the strictest error-elimination algorithm, handled CDR3 identification, clonotype clustering and error correction. A nonparametric unseen species model with Euler transformation was used to estimate a lower bound on total TCR beta diversity. The public reads were reprocessed in TCRdb via fastp at Q25 and MiXCR, keeping in-frame beta chains. Entries are consolidated by CDR3 protein sequence, retaining the most common genes and DNA. In this record, the V and J calls reflect TCRdb's handling and not the investigators' own analysis. The sample records roughly 1.6 million distinct CDR3 sequences, roughly a third of which are singletons. Roughly 10% of the sample rests with the top ten.

This clonotype occurred a few times. Its antigen is still unknown. No clone much larger than this one lies a single base away; base qualities are absent. Systemically healthy Caucasian individuals from Russia, some 36 in total and aged about 6 to 100 years, were included as donors. Around 9.7 milliliters of peripheral blood were collected from each donor into EDTA-treated Vacutainer tubes. Ficoll-Paque density-gradient centrifugation was used to isolate PBMCs, with at least 6.5 million obtained per sample. Trizol reagent was used to extract total RNA from PBMCs, with at least 6 micrograms per sample. For every donor, an aliquot of PBMCs went through flow cytometry to measure the percentages of naive CD45RAhigh/CD27high T cells. The germline ends are 16 bases apart after V is trimmed by 4 bases and J by 4 bases. In the germline V gene, CDR1 corresponds to SGHRS and CDR2 to YFSETQ. The CDR3 contains 15 residues, cysteine and phenylalanine counted. The retained sequence is limited to the CDR3, 45 bases, with the frame set at the first base.

Specimen: blood. The receptor chain draws on TRBV5-1 and TRBJ2-3; 5 matching bases give a weak D call of TRBD1. The TCR originated in a woman younger than 45 in good health. The CDR3 reads CASSREGASADTQYF. The DNA reads as follows: TGCGCCAGCAGCCGCGAAGGGGCGTCCGCAGATACGCAGTATTTT.